This TCR beta chain was sequenced for a study of T cells expressing NK-cell markers. CDR1 is ENHRY and CDR2 is SYGVKD in the germline V gene. The CDR3 sequence is 14 residues long. TCRdb re-called the 5' RACE reads and catalogs CDR3 proteins one per entry, DNA excluded. The sample totals about 450,000 distinct CDR3 sequences. The sequenced sample was blood T cells: a sorted CD56 or NKG2C T cell subset, CD4+ or CD8+ T cells, or bulk PBMC T cells (not recorded which). The TCR comes from a woman between 18 and 69 years old in good health. The chain has TRBV10-3 and TRBJ2-1. CDR3 in amino acids: CAISKQDSYNEQFF.